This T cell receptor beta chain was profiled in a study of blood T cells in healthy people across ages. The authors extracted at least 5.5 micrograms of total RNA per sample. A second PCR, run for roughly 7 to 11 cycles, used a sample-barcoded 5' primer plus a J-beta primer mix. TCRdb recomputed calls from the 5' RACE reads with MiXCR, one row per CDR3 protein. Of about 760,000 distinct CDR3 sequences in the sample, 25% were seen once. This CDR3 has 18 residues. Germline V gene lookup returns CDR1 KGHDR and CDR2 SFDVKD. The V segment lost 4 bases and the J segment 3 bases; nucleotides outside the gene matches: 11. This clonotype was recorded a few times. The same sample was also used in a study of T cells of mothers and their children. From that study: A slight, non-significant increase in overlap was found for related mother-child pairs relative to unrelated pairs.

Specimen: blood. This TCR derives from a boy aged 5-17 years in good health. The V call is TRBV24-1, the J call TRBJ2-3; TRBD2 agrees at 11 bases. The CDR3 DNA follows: TGTGCCACCAGTGACCTTAGCGGGGGGGTCGAAAGAACAGATACGCAGTATTTT. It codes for CATSDLSGGVERTDTQYF.